Following are 31 T cell receptor beta chains from one sample sequenced in a study of OX40 agonist ivuxolimab in advanced cancers. TCRdb's table, derived via immunoSEQ multiplex PCR, lists solely in-frame clones and lacks some. The sample lists fewer than 45,000 clones, roughly 81% occurring once. Sequences were derived from CD4+ or CD8+ T cells sorted from blood, sampled in a trial of the OX40 agonist ivuxolimab. Receptors originate from an adult with an advanced solid tumor such as melanoma, head and neck, liver or kidney cancer.

The chain has TRBV12-5 and TRBJ1-3; D gene ambiguous. Germline V gene sequence: CDR1 LGHNT, CDR2 FRNRAP. The germline V and J ends were trimmed by 0 bases and 3 bases, with 18 bases remaining between them. The CDR3 consists of 18 residues. CDR3 nucleotides: TGTGCTAGTGGTTTGGTATTGTCCCGAAAAGGTGTTGGAAACACCATATATTTT. This translates into CASGLVLSRKGVGNTIYF.

The CDR3 loop reads CASGRLAGGALKIYEQYF. The CDR3 DNA reads as TGTGCCAGCGGTCGACTAGCGGGAGGAGCCTTGAAAATTTACGAGCAGTACTTC. V usage is TRBV21-1 and J usage is TRBJ2-7; the D call TRBD2 from the table was never checked on the DNA. TRBV21-1 is assigned pseudogene status. The length of the CDR3 is 18 residues.

The V call is TRBV5-1, the J call TRBJ1-4; 8 bases map to TRBD1. J gave up 0 bases and V 4 bases, and 5 bases lay outside the gene matches. This CDR3 has 16 amino acids. Germline V gene lookup returns CDR1 SGHRS and CDR2 YFSETQ. The CDR3 DNA follows: TGCGCCAGCAGCGGGACAGGTTATGCAACTAATGAAAAACTGTTTTTT. This sequence encodes CASSGTGYATNEKLFF.

This chain uses TRBV4-3 with TRBJ1-5; no clear D. The length of the CDR3 is 13 residues. Germline-derived CDR1 and CDR2 are LGHNA and YSLEER. Trimming removed 2 bases at V and 2 bases at J, with 4 bases between. The CDR3 sequence: CASSQPGNQPQHF. The DNA of the CDR3 is TGCGCCAGCAGCCAACCCGGCAATCAGCCCCAGCATTTT.

The rearrangement links TRBV19 to TRBJ2-7, with TRBD1 identical over 7 bases. CDR3 length: 14 residues. Germline V gene data show CDR1 as LNHDA and CDR2 as SQIVND (reference sequence). V dropped 5 bases and J dropped 3; count of bases not matched to a gene: 7. Here the CDR3 reads CASSSTWDSYEQYF. The CDR3 bases are TGTGCCAGTAGTTCTACTTGGGACAGCTACGAGCAGTACTTC.

The chain recombines TRBV2 with TRBJ2-2; D not certain. CDR1 and CDR2 from the germline V gene are SNHLY and FYNNEI. The CDR3 extends over 14 amino acids. Trimming pared 8 bases from V and 4 bases from J, leaving 14 bases between. Written as DNA, the CDR3 is TGTGCCAGCCTGAGGTCGGCGGCCACCGGGGAGCTGTTTTTT. Translated, it gives CASLRSAATGELFF.

The chain carries TRBV6-5 and TRBJ1-4; TRBD1 might be the D (6 bases). The CDR3 runs to 15 residues. Germline loops: CDR1 MNHEY, CDR2 SVGAGI. The germline V and J ends were trimmed by 0 bases and 7 bases, with 12 bases remaining between them. CDR3 DNA: TGTGCCAGCAGTTACTCGACAGGTTCTAGTGAAAAACTGTTTTTT. Encoded protein: CASSYSTGSSEKLFF.

The V gene is TRBV29-1, the J gene TRBJ2-7; TRBD1 might be the D (6 bases). The CDR3 covers 16 residues. The germline V gene has CDR1 SQVTM and CDR2 ANQGSEA. The V end lost 3 bases, the J end lost 3 bases, and 21 bases lay between the germline ends. In nucleotides, the CDR3 is TGCAGCGTTGAGGGAAGGGGGTTGGGGAACGTCTACGAGCAGTACTTC. Encoded protein: CSVEGRGLGNVYEQYF.

This clone counts as medium-sized (0.01 to 0.1%). The CDR3: CASSFHRVESQPQHF. DNA for the CDR3: TGTGCCAGCAGTTTCCACAGGGTCGAGAGTCAGCCCCAGCATTTT. The rearrangement joins TRBV6-5 to TRBJ1-5; a possible D gene is TRBD1 (6 bases). The CDR3 is 15 amino acids. V lost 4 bases, J lost 6 bases, and 16 bases lay in between. The germline CDR1 and CDR2 sequences are MNHEY and SVGAGI.

This sequence joins TRBV9 and TRBJ2-7, with D perhaps matching TRBD2 (7 bases). Germline V gene data show CDR1 as SGDLS and CDR2 as YYNGEE. The CDR3 totals 13 residues. V lost 7 bases and J lost 5, with 16 bases in between. CDR3 residues: CASSSSGGDEQYF. CDR3 bases: TGTGCCAGCTCAAGTTCGGGGGGCGACGAGCAGTACTTC. The variable domain in full, completed from reference TRBV9 and TRBJ2-7, reads DSGVTQTPKHLITATGQRVTLRCSPRSGDLSVYWYQQSLDQGLQFLIQYYNGEERAKGNILERFSAQQFPDLHSELNLSSLELGDSALYFCASSSSGGDEQYFGPGTRLTVT.

V is TRBV4-2 and J is TRBJ2-7; 8 positions match TRBD1. The CDR3 length is 14 residues. Germline V gene lookup returns CDR1 LGHNA and CDR2 YNFKEQ. V lost 2 bases and J lost 6; bases outside the gene matches: 6. The CDR3 DNA follows: TGTGCCAGCAGCCAATATCAGGACAGGGCCGAGCAGTACTTC. It specifies CASSQYQDRAEQYF.

This chain connects TRBV13 to TRBJ2-3; 16 bases are shared with TRBD2. There are 18 residues in the CDR3. Per the germline V gene, CDR1 is PRHDT and CDR2 is FYEKMQ (reference sequence). J was trimmed by 1 base and V by 4 bases; bases with no gene match: 5. The CDR3 region is CASSSLGLAGGGTDTQYF. CDR3 DNA sequence: TGTGCCAGCAGCTCCCTGGGACTAGCGGGAGGGGGCACAGATACGCAGTATTTT.

The rearrangement links TRBV6-6 to TRBJ1-4, with TRBD1 identical over 7 bases. Looked up from germline, CDR1 is MNHNY and CDR2 is SVGAGI (reference sequence). J gave up 7 bases and V 2 bases, and 7 bases lay outside the gene matches. There are 15 residues in the CDR3. In nucleotides, the CDR3 is TGTGCCAGCAGTTACGCACGCAGGGGGTCTGAAAAACTGTTTTTT. It specifies CASSYARRGSEKLFF.

J is TRBJ1-1 and V is TRBV9; TRBD1 matches 7 bases. Looked up from germline, CDR1 is SGDLS and CDR2 is YYNGEE. V lost 2 bases, J lost 7 bases, and 5 bases stayed unmatched. This CDR3 has 13 amino acids. CDR3 sequence: CASSVDRDVEAFF. For the CDR3, the DNA is TGTGCCAGCAGCGTCGACAGGGATGTTGAAGCTTTCTTT.

This chain uses TRBV6-5 with TRBJ1-2; TRBD1 agrees at 7 bases. Unmatched junction bases numbered 4, after V lost 0 bases and J lost 0 bases. Germline values: CDR1 MNHEY, CDR2 SVGAGI. The CDR3 length is 16 residues. CDR3 sequence: CASSYSAGGPNYGYTF. In DNA, the CDR3 is TGTGCCAGCAGTTACTCGGCAGGGGGGCCTAACTATGGCTACACCTTC.

The chain joins TRBV9 to TRBJ2-1; TRBD2 is a possible D gene (5 bases). Trimming shortened V by 0 bases and J by 11 bases, and 21 bases separated the two germline ends. Germline CDR1 SGDLS, CDR2 YYNGEE. The CDR3 is made up of 16 amino acids. This CDR3 is CASSVGQASRVLKQFF. The CDR3 bases are TGTGCCAGCAGCGTAGGTCAGGCTAGCCGGGTCCTGAAGCAGTTCTTC.

The chain links TRBV27 to TRBJ2-7; 7 bases match TRBD1. This CDR3 is built from 16 residues. The V segment lost 6 bases and the J segment 5 bases; nucleotides outside the gene matches: 16. Germline V gene lookup returns CDR1 MNHEY and CDR2 SMNVEV (reference sequence). CDR3 loop: CASSRNYGTVPHEQYF. The CDR3 DNA follows: TGTGCCAGCAGCCGAAATTACGGGACAGTGCCTCACGAGCAGTACTTC.

The chain joins TRBV30 to TRBJ2-7; 10 positions agree with TRBD2. Germline assignment: CDR1 GTSNPN and CDR2 SVGIG (reference sequence). The CDR3 consists of 19 residues. The junction had 17 bases not matched to a gene; V was cut back by 3 bases and J by 0 bases. The CDR3 sequence is CAWRGSGASGRHGSYEQYF. For the CDR3, the DNA is TGTGCCTGGAGGGGATCGGGGGCTAGCGGGAGACATGGCTCCTACGAGCAGTACTTC. Complete variable domain (other parts from reference TRBV30 and TRBJ2-7): SQTIHQWPATLVQPVGSPLSLECTVEGTSNPNLYWYRQAAGRGLQLLFYSVGIGQISSEVPQNLSASRPQDRQFILSSKKLLLSDSGFYLCAWRGSGASGRHGSYEQYFGPGTRLTVT.

The V call is TRBV9, the J call TRBJ2-3, with D maybe TRBD2 (5 bases). The CDR3 has 16 amino acids. The germline gives CDR1 SGDLS, CDR2 YYNGEE. Trimming took 0 bases from V and 2 from J, leaving 13 bases between them. DNA of the CDR3: TGTGCCAGCAGCGTAGTGATAGGACTCAACACAGATACGCAGTATTTT. As protein: CASSVVIGLNTDTQYF.

This clone was counted only a few times. The chain links TRBV19 to TRBJ2-7; a weak D match, TRBD1 (5 bases). The germline V and J ends were trimmed by 1 base and 3 bases, with 10 bases remaining between them. The CDR3 is 14 amino acids. Germline CDR1 is LNHDA and CDR2 is SQIVND (reference sequence). This CDR3 is CASSIGGADYEQYF. CDR3 nucleotides: TGTGCCAGTAGTATAGGGGGCGCGGACTACGAGCAGTACTTC.

There are a few counts of this clone. The genes are TRBV4-3 and TRBJ1-4; no reliable D call. The germline gives CDR1 LGHNA, CDR2 YSLEER. V was trimmed by 1 base and J by 7 bases, leaving 7 bases between them. CDR3 length equals 13 residues. CDR3 in DNA: TGCGCCAGCAGCCAAGTTTTCGGTGAAAAACTGTTTTTT. This translates into CASSQVFGEKLFF.

The V gene is TRBV19, the J gene TRBJ2-5; possible D gene TRBD2, 6 bases. The J call may be mistaken, given a closer DNA end match to TRBJ2-7. The CDR3 runs to 12 residues. Per the germline V gene, CDR1 is LNHDA and CDR2 is SQIVND (reference sequence). CDR3 nucleotides: TGTGCCAGTAGTGGGGGGTCCTACGAGCAGTACTTC. This codes for CASSGGSYEQYF.

This chain links TRBV7-2 with TRBJ2-7; D remains unclear. Per germline, CDR1 SGHTA and CDR2 FQGNSA. The CDR3 contains 18 residues. Trimming shortened V by 5 bases and J by 0 bases, and 23 bases separated the two germline ends. The CDR3 DNA reads as TGTGCCAGCAGCCCGTCGTCATCCTCCATGGGAACCTCCTACGAGCAGTACTTC. This codes for CASSPSSSSMGTSYEQYF.

The chain couples TRBV15 to TRBJ2-7, with 9 bases identical to TRBD2. The CDR3 runs to 15 residues. Looked up from germline, CDR1 is LNHNV and CDR2 is YYDKDF (reference sequence). Germline trimming cut 3 bases from V and 3 bases from J; bases unmatched to any gene: 6. The CDR3 DNA is TGTGCCACCAGCAGCTTTGCGGGAGGGGTCTACGAGCAGTACTTC. This translates into CATSSFAGGVYEQYF.

This clone was seen just once. CDR3 bases: TGTGCCAGCAGGATCGGACAGGGTTTTACCGGGGAGCTGTTTTTT. Its translation: CASRIGQGFTGELFF. The rearrangement links TRBV6-6 to TRBJ2-2, with 8 bases lining up with TRBD1. Unmatched junction bases numbered 8, after V lost 6 bases and J lost 5 bases. The CDR3 totals 15 residues. Germline V gene sequence: CDR1 MNHNY, CDR2 SVGAGI (reference sequence).

This chain joins TRBV6-1 and TRBJ1-5; maybe TRBD1 (5 bases). Germline CDR1 reads MNHNS; CDR2 reads SASEGT. CDR3 length equals 14 residues. V lost 2 bases and J 3 bases, leaving 8 bases between the germline ends. This CDR3 is CASSETGYNQPQHF. CDR3 DNA sequence: TGTGCCAGCAGTGAAACAGGCTACAATCAGCCCCAGCATTTT.

The chain links TRBV9 to TRBJ2-6, with no clear D. This CDR3 is 13 amino acids long. Germline V gives CDR1 SGDLS, CDR2 YYNGEE. Trimming left V 6 bases short and J 4 bases short, with 8 bases between. The DNA of the CDR3 is TGTGCCAGCACCCCCGGAGGGGCCAACGTCCTGACTTTC. Protein sequence: CASTPGGANVLTF.

The count of this clone is one. The genes are TRBV4-3 and TRBJ2-7; possibly TRBD1 for D (6 bases). V was shortened by 3 bases and J by 3 bases, with 12 bases between the two germline ends. This CDR3 spans 14 amino acids. From germline, CDR1 is LGHNA and CDR2 YSLEER. The CDR3 sequence is CASSHTPDSYEQYF. The CDR3 coding sequence is TGCGCCAGCAGCCATACCCCGGACAGCTACGAGCAGTACTTC.

The chain recombines TRBV13 with TRBJ2-3; the D is unclear. Between the trimmed V and J ends, which lost 6 bases and 0 bases, there was a span of 19 bases. Germline V gene lookup returns CDR1 PRHDT and CDR2 FYEKMQ (reference sequence). This CDR3 is built from 17 residues. This CDR3 is CASSPARPIGSTDTQYF. The CDR3 DNA reads TGTGCCAGCAGTCCCGCCCGGCCAATCGGGAGCACAGATACGCAGTATTTT.

The rearrangement links TRBV5-4 to TRBJ1-1, with 10 bases that match TRBD1. The CDR3 covers 14 residues. The V gene's germline CDR1 is SGHNT and CDR2 YYREEE (reference sequence). The V and J ends lost 4 bases and 4 bases, in that order; junction bases with no gene match: 4. CDR3 coding DNA: TGTGCCAGCAGCCCGACAGGGGGCTTCACTGAAGCTTTCTTT. Translating it yields CASSPTGGFTEAFF.

The chain uses TRBV6-6 and TRBJ1-1; D remains unclear. The V gene lost 0 bases and the J gene lost 5 bases, with 10 bases spanning the gap. The CDR3 sequence is 14 residues long. Germline V gene data show CDR1 as MNHNY and CDR2 as SVGAGI (reference sequence). CDR3 nucleotide sequence: TGTGCCAGCAGTTACTCCTGGAGCGGGACTGAAGCTTTCTTT. It is translated as CASSYSWSGTEAFF.